This TCR beta chain came from a study of cytomegalovirus exposure and HLA in healthy donors (dated by TCRdb to 2017 to 2019). Turning to the overall study: In an earlier analysis of 450 to 750 of the donors, around 290 Gb of sequence data and 117 million unique TCR beta sequences from about 180 million T cells were reported. About 310 gigabases of sequencing data and approximately 93 million unique TCR sequences were included in an early release covering 550 to 650 HLA-typed donors. Of the roughly 400 genotyped donors, 65% to 90% fell in the genetic ancestry cluster associated with self-reported Caucasian donors. The aim of the study was to test whether cataloging public T cell receptors could identify signatures of past pathogen exposure. Using immunosequencing, the study profiled T cell repertoires from about 620 subjects and related those repertoires to cytomegalovirus serostatus. Besides the first cohort of 666 subjects, a separate validation cohort made up of 120 different subjects was used. The study combined high-throughput TCR immunosequencing, statistical association of individual TCRs with disease status, and machine learning to predict cytomegalovirus infection status. A later analysis re-examined previously published TCR beta repertoires from more than 550 donors and added high-resolution HLA genotyping to investigate patterns of TCR occurrence. Rather than using new phenotypic data, the later analysis identified candidate immune exposures from TCR beta sequences and from how often those sequences occurred across donors. To decide whether each TCR beta V gene segment behaved as functional or pseudogenic, an earlier analysis of some 600 of the donors relied on high-throughput TCR beta sequencing. Donor age, sex, ethnicity and CMV serostatus were collected together with the repertoire data. Genome-wide SNP genotypes for about 65% of the 666 donors were used in a later genetic analysis, which treated that subset as a discovery cohort. All discovery cohort repertoires had been generated on a single sequencing platform. Class I and class II HLA loci were covered by the typing at four-digit resolution. The number of donors typed differed by locus, with 629-630 for A, B, C, DRB1 and DQB1, approximately 500 for DQA1, over 600 for DPA1, and 400 to 490 for DPB1. Several DR-DQ haplotypes were handled as single units for association and clustering, since linkage in the cohort was strong. Across some 400 genotyped donors of the cohort, an average of about 240,000 unique TCR beta nucleotide sequences per donor were sequenced, and approximately 19% of those sequences were non-productive.

Preparation of the library involved the immunoSEQ multiplex PCR assay. For the multiplex PCR, a mixture combining 60 forward primers for TCR Vbeta segments and 13 reverse primers for TCR Jbeta segments was used. Amplification of the CDR3 region of rearranged TCR beta genes was performed with a multiplex PCR assay on genomic DNA. On the Illumina HiSeq System, the amplified TCR beta libraries were sequenced as 87-base-pair reads. As for the original processing: A later analysis counted about 76 million unique TCR beta chains across the 666 repertoires, and about 10 million of these chains were shared by at least two donors. Raw reads were error-corrected and collapsed into unique sequences by a nearest-neighbor algorithm in which closely related sequences were merged to remove PCR and sequencing errors. CDR3 sequences were aligned to IMGT reference sequences to assign V, D and J gene segments. For a sequence to be retained, a match of at least six nucleotides was required to both a V gene segment and a J gene segment. Rearrangements were classified as productive when the CDR3 lacked stop codons and remained in frame with V and J, and all other rearrangements were classified as non-productive. Following IMGT convention, CDR3 was defined as the stretch from the second conserved V-encoded cysteine up to the conserved J-encoded phenylalanine. The earlier analysis of fewer than 700 of the donors excluded sequences that lacked an unambiguous match to a single V gene segment. An earlier analysis of around 600 of the donors classified V segments as functional when productive rearrangements were above 56.7% and as segregating when the standard deviation between donors was above 5%. To diagnose cytomegalovirus status from the catalog of TCR beta chain sequences, a statistical classification framework was built. V and J gene assignment, in a later analysis, came from comparing TCR nucleotide sequences with IMGT/GENE-DB human TR gene sequences. Using the TCRdist pipeline, a later analysis assigned CDR3 sequences along with most-parsimonious VDJ recombination scenarios. In a later analysis, every TCR beta chain was defined by the combination of its CDR3 amino acid sequence and its V-gene family, and reads without a unique V-gene family were dropped. To address suspected cross-contamination and a sequencing artifact, a later analysis removed around 600 highly shared, low-generation-probability nucleotide sequences. A later analysis calculated a clonal expansion index for each public chain from normalized within-repertoire ranks of inferred template counts. A later analysis computed generation probabilities with a VDJ recombination model fitted to out-of-frame rearrangements, and checked the results against IGoR. In a later analysis, hypergeometric tests were used to score TCR-TCR, TCR-HLA and TCR-CMV co-occurrence, with a repertoire-size bias correction applied to TCR pairs. A later analysis estimated false discovery rates by permuting HLA or CMV assignments 20 times. In a later analysis, co-occurring TCRs were grouped with DBSCAN, and TCRdist sequence similarity was added when clustering was performed within HLA-allele-positive subsets. Repertoires with fewer than 30,000 or more than 120,000 public chains, plus five repertoires with anomalous nucleotide sharing, were excluded from co-occurrence clustering. Held by TCRdb, this immuneACCESS table contains in-frame sequences only and omits some clones. Under half of the omission traces to an unresolved V gene where checked; the cause of the rest is unknown. Clone size and V and J calls were adopted from that table, with D and trimming inferred from the DNA. This sample gives 210,000 or so clones in total; 76% of them show up just once. Over 0.55% of the sample is taken by the ten largest.

V has 4 bases trimmed and J has 4 bases trimmed; junction bases matching no gene number 10. Its CDR3 holds 16 amino acids, cysteine through phenylalanine. Of all the DNA, just the CDR3 is kept, 48 bases in frame from base 1. CDR1 and CDR2, looked up from the germline V gene, are MGHRA and YSYEKL. Overall results and qualifications from the work: Roughly uniform sequencing depth across donors was assumed in presence/absence analyses, although this assumption may not hold. Specific HLA alleles were associated with around 18,000 TCR beta sequences at a false discovery rate of 0.05 in a later analysis. V-gene and J-gene trimming of TCR beta chains was associated with a missense DCLRE1C variant in a later genetic analysis, and the association was replicated in an independent cohort. When HLA alleles, especially DR and DQ, strongly co-occurred, TCR associations were difficult to assign to individual alleles. According to the authors, the approach could potentially be generalized to other disease states and immunological phenotypes. A total of 150 to 200 TCR beta chains were listed by the study as associated with cytomegalovirus. A cluster of highly shared sequence variants was judged likely to be a technical artifact of the sequencing pipeline. An earlier analysis of several hundred of the donors showed that most TCR beta V segments appeared in productive rearrangements either about 87% or about 30% of the time, which broadly matched IMGT annotations. In a later genetic analysis, fewer N-insertions in productive TCRs were reported among donors in an Asian-associated ancestry cluster than the 666-donor mean. The only immune exposure information available for the cohort was CMV serostatus. Because the 87-base-pair reads could not distinguish some IMGT-functional V segments, including TRBV6-2 and TRBV6-3, those segments were excluded. A later analysis reported that several top co-occurrence clusters appeared linked to parvovirus B19, influenza, CMV and Epstein-Barr virus. Because HLA typing was unavailable for some donors at each locus, only the typed subset was used in association tests. A further reported finding was that TCR beta sequences accurately predicted the HLA-A and HLA-B alleles for most subjects in the first cohort. The earlier analysis of about 600 of the donors excluded over 15 rarely observed V segments, including chromosome 9 orphons, because counts were too low. In a later analysis, the rate of TCR association differed among HLA loci, with DRB1 alleles having the most associated TCRs and HLA-C alleles having the fewest. Correlated functional status among segregating V segments might be attributable to linkage disequilibrium, but an unknown experimental factor could not be ruled out. Only TCR beta chains were sequenced in this cohort, and the absence of alpha or paired-chain data limited detectable features. Most CMV-associated TCR beta chains appeared to be HLA-restricted in a later analysis, and the HLA associations seemed to be driven largely by CMV exposure. Compared with equally common non-associated chains, HLA-associated TCR beta chains in a later analysis were more clonally expanded and had lower generation probabilities. Across donors, most TCR sequences were observed very rarely, whereas some public TCRs were present in many individuals. In vitro tests confirmed that a few of the cytomegalovirus-associated TCR beta chains recognize cytomegalovirus antigens. Cytomegalovirus status was reported to be diagnosed by the classifier with high specificity and sensitivity in both the original and validation cohorts.

In total, approximately 690 healthy bone marrow donors made up the cohort. At the time of sampling, all cohort members were nominally healthy, though unrecorded immune exposures were likely present. The donor tested CMV seronegative and was one of the 352 seronegative cohort members. Every donor gave a peripheral blood sample, and the peripheral blood mononuclear cells from that sample were used for TCR beta sequencing. Genomic DNA was extracted from the blood cell samples with the Qiagen DNeasy Blood Extraction Kit. As regards this clone: Its antigen specificity is not known. Base quality data are lacking; no much larger clone is found one base away.

Recombination linked TRBV4-1 to TRBJ2-1; TRBD2 aligns with 7 central bases. The sequenced sample was PBMCs. This receptor was taken from a man between 18 and 29 years old in good health and CMV-seronegative. Here is the DNA: TGCGCCAGCAGCCTTAGGGCTAGCGGAAAGTACAATGAGCAGTTCTTC. Its translation is CASSLRASGKYNEQFF.